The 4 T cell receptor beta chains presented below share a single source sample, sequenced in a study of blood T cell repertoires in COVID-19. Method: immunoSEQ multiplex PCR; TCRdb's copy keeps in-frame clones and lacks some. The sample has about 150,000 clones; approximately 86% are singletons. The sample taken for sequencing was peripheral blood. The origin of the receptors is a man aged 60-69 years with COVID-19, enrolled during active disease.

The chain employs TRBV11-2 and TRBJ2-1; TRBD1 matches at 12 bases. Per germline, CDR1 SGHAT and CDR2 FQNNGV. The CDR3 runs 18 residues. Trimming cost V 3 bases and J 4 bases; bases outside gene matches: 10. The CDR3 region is CASSLRSRDRGPYNEQFF. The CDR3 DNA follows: TGTGCCAGCAGCTTGAGAAGTAGGGACAGGGGGCCTTACAATGAGCAGTTCTTC.

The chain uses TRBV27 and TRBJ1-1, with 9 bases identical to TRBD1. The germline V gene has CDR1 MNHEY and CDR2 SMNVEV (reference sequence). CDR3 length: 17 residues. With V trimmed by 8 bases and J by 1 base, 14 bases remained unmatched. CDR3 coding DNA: TGTGCCAGCTCTAATTTATATCCGGGACAGGGGAACACTGAAGCTTTCTTT. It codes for CASSNLYPGQGNTEAFF.

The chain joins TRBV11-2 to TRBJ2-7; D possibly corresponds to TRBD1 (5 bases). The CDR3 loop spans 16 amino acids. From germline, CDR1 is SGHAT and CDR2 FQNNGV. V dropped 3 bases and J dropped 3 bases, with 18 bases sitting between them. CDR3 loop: CASSLGQQVGVYEQYF. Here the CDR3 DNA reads TGTGCCAGCAGCTTGGGTCAACAGGTTGGGGTCTACGAGCAGTACTTC.

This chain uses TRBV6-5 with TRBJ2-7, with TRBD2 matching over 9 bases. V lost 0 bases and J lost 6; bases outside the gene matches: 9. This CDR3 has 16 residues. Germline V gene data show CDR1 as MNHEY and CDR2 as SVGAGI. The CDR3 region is CASSYSMSGGPGEQYF. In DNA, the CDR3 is TGTGCCAGCAGTTACTCGATGAGCGGGGGGCCTGGCGAGCAGTACTTC.